This passage covers 13 T cell receptor beta chains from one sample sequenced in a study of cytomegalovirus exposure and HLA in healthy donors. Sequencing was performed with immunoSEQ multiplex PCR; in TCRdb, only in-frame clones are kept and a portion is missing. The sample yields about 200,000 clones, 70% to 85% seen once. The source material was PBMCs. All receptors come from a woman aged 25 to 45 in good health and CMV-seropositive.

The V gene is TRBV6-1, the J gene TRBJ1-5; weak D call: TRBD1 (6 bases). CDR3 length equals 17 residues. Looked up from germline, CDR1 is MNHNS and CDR2 is SASEGT. Between the trimmed V and J ends, which lost 4 bases and 2 bases, there was a span of 18 bases. The CDR3 is CASSVILGGGGNQPQHF. The CDR3 DNA reads as TGTGCCAGCAGTGTTATTCTGGGAGGGGGAGGCAATCAGCCCCAGCATTTT.

V usage is TRBV6-6 and J usage is TRBJ2-7; 8 bases align to TRBD1. Germline V lookup: CDR1 MNHNY, CDR2 SVGAGI (reference sequence). The CDR3 runs 14 residues. Losses at the gene ends were 2 bases for V and 5 bases for J; bases not matched to a gene: 5. CDR3 coding DNA: TGTGCCAGCAGTTACCGCCAGGGGGCGAACGAGCAGTACTTC. It encodes CASSYRQGANEQYF.

The chain is built from TRBV4-1 and TRBJ2-7; 13 nucleotides line up with TRBD2. CDR1 and CDR2 from the germline V gene are MGHRA and YSYEKL. The CDR3 spans 18 residues. V was pared by 8 bases and J by 3 bases, with 16 bases of the junction left unmatched. CDR3 sequence reads: CASSPRTSGSRNYYEQYF. The CDR3 DNA reads TGCGCCAGCTCGCCGAGGACTAGCGGGAGCCGAAACTACTACGAGCAGTACTTC.

The chain joins TRBV28 to TRBJ2-2, with TRBD1 matching over 7 bases. Germline CDR1 is MDHEN and CDR2 is SYDVKM. J lost 7 bases, V lost 6 bases, and 8 bases had no gene match. CDR3 length: 14 residues. DNA for the CDR3: TGTGCCAGCAGGCCCGACAGGGTTGGCGGGGAGCTGTTTTTT. Residues: CASRPDRVGGELFF. The whole variable domain, filled in from reference TRBV28 and TRBJ2-2, reads DVKVTQSSRYLVKRTGEKVFLECVQDMDHENMFWYRQDPGLGLRLIYFSYDVKMKEKGDIPEGYSVSREKKERFSLILESASTNQTSMYLCASRPDRVGGELFFGEGSRLTVL.

V and J are TRBV10-1 and TRBJ2-7; weak D call: TRBD2 (5 bases). Germline CDR1 reads WNHNN; CDR2 reads SYGVQD (reference sequence). V lost 6 bases and J lost 0, with 15 bases in between. The CDR3 sequence is 15 residues long. The chain's CDR3 is CASSKGSADSYEQYF. Written as DNA, the CDR3 is TGCGCCAGCAGCAAGGGTAGCGCCGACTCCTACGAGCAGTACTTC.

The J gene is TRBJ2-7, the V gene TRBV19; TRBD1 matches 7 bases. After removal of 5 bases from V and 5 bases from J, the junction contained 12 bases not matched to a gene. This CDR3 contains 15 residues. Germline CDR1 LNHDA, CDR2 SQIVND (reference sequence). This chain's CDR3 is CASSRTGEPGHEQYF. Written as DNA, the CDR3 is TGTGCCAGTAGTCGAACAGGGGAACCTGGCCACGAGCAGTACTTC.

This chain uses TRBV14 with TRBJ2-2; D might be TRBD1 (6 bases). The V and J ends lost 4 bases and 5 bases respectively, with 17 bases between them. This CDR3 is 16 amino acids long. CDR1 and CDR2 (germline): SGHDN, FVKESK. CDR3 residues: CASSRRGARGTGELFF. The CDR3 bases are TGTGCCAGCAGCCGCCGCGGCGCCAGGGGAACCGGGGAGCTGTTTTTT.

The V call is TRBV29-1, the J call TRBJ1-2, with D hard to call. V was cut by 3 bases and J by 5 bases, with 16 bases left in between. The CDR3 is made up of 14 amino acids. Germline assignment: CDR1 SQVTM and CDR2 ANQGSEA. The CDR3 reads CSVDNLGQLYGYTF. CDR3 nucleotides: TGCAGCGTTGATAATCTTGGGCAGCTTTATGGCTACACCTTC.

The gene calls are TRBV7-8 and TRBJ2-7; tentatively, D is TRBD2 (7 bases). This CDR3 contains 15 residues. Germline CDR1 is SGHVS and CDR2 is FQNEAQ. Trimming left V 5 bases short and J 0 bases short, with 14 bases between. The CDR3 DNA reads TGTGCCAGCAGCCCCGGGGGCGGGAGCTCCTACGAGCAGTACTTC. Translation gives CASSPGGGSSYEQYF. The whole variable domain, filled in from reference TRBV7-8 and TRBJ2-7, reads GAGVSQSPRYKVAKRGQDVALRCDPISGHVSLFWYQQALGQGPEFLTYFQNEAQLDKSGLPSDRFFAERPEGSVSTLKIQRTQQEDSAVYLCASSPGGGSSYEQYFGPGTRLTVT.

The chain carries TRBV9 and TRBJ2-1, with 8 bases matching TRBD2. CDR3 length: 14 residues. Germline V gene lookup returns CDR1 SGDLS and CDR2 YYNGEE. Trimming took 7 bases from V and 2 from J; bases not matched to a gene: 5. The CDR3 spells CASAETSAYNEQFF. The CDR3 nucleotides are TGTGCCAGCGCGGAGACTAGCGCCTACAATGAGCAGTTCTTC.

V and J are TRBV7-2 and TRBJ1-2; maybe TRBD1 (6 bases). The CDR3 runs to 16 residues. V lost 5 bases and J 6 bases, leaving 22 bases between the germline ends. CDR1 SGHTA and CDR2 FQGNSA come from the germline V gene. The CDR3 nucleotides read TGTGCCAGCAGCCGAAGGGGCTGGGGACAATGGCATGGCTACACCTTC. Amino acid sequence: CASSRRGWGQWHGYTF.

Here the CDR3 DNA reads TGTGCCAGCAGTTCTCGACAGGGGGCGCAAGGGTATGGCTACACCTTC. Its translation: CASSSRQGAQGYGYTF. The rearrangement joins TRBV27 to TRBJ1-2, with 10 positions matching TRBD1. Germline V lookup: CDR1 MNHEY, CDR2 SMNVEV (reference sequence). Unmatched junction bases numbered 10, after V lost 4 bases and J lost 5 bases. The CDR3 is made up of 16 amino acids.

The V call is TRBV28, the J call TRBJ2-7, with a possible D match to TRBD2 (6 bases). In germline, CDR1 is MDHEN, CDR2 SYDVKM. The CDR3 consists of 12 residues. The CDR3 DNA reads as TGTGCGGCGGGACCCGGCTCCTACGAGCAGTACTTC. Translated, it gives CAAGPGSYEQYF.